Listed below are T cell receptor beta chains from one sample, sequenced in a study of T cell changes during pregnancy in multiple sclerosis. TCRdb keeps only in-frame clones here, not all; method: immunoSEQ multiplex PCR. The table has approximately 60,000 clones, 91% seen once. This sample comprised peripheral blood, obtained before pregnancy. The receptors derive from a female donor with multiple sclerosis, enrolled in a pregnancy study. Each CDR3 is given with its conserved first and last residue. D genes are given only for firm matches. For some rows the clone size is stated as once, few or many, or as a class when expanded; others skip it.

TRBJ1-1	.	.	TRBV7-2	TGTGCCAGCAGCTTACAGGCCCCATCGAACACTGAAGCTTTCTTT	CASSLQAPSNTEAFF
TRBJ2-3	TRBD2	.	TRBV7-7	TGTGCCAGCAGCCTCGGGACTAGCGGGGGCACAGATACGCAGTATTTT	CASSLGTSGGTDTQYF
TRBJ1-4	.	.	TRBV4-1	TGCGCCAGCAGCCAAGGCTGGGGGCCAACTAATGAAAAACTGTTTTTT	CASSQGWGPTNEKLFF
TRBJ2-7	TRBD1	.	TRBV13	TGTGCCAGCAGCTTAGACCGGACAGGCTACGAGCAGTACTTC	CASSLDRTGYEQYF
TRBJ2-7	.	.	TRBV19	TGTGCCAGTAGGCAATTGGGGGGATACGAGCAGTACTTC	CASRQLGGYEQYF
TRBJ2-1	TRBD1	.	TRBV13	TGTGCCAGCAGCTGGCCGGACAGGTTAGGATACAATGAGCAGTTCTTC	CASSWPDRLGYNEQFF
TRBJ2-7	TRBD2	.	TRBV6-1	TGTGCCAGCAGTACTAGACTAGCGGGGGACCACGAGCAGTACTTC	CASSTRLAGDHEQYF
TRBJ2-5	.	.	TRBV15	TGTGCCACCAGCAGAGGCAGGGTAGAGACCCAGTACTTC	CATSRGRVETQYF
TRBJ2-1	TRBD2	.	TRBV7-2	TGTGCCAGCAGCTTAAGGGCGGGGGATGAGCAGTTCTTC	CASSLRAGDEQFF
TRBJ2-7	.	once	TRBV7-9	TGTGCCAGCAGTCGAGTAAACTACGAGCAGTACTTC	CASSRVNYEQYF
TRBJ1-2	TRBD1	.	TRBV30	TGTGCCTGGAGGCTGACAGGGGCTGTTTACCACTACACCTTC	CAWRLTGAVYHYTF
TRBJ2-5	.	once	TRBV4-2	TGTGCCAGCAGCCAAGAAGACTTTCAGTACTTC	CASSQEDFQYF
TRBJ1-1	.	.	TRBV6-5	TGTGCCAGCAGTTACGGGCAGGGTTTGAACACTGAAGCTTTCTTT	CASSYGQGLNTEAFF
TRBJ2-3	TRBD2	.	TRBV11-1	TGTGCCAGCAGAGGAATAGCGGGGGGTTTGTGGGATACGCAGTATTTT	CASRGIAGGLWDTQYF
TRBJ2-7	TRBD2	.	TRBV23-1	TGCGCCAGCGGCCCTCGACTAGCGGGGCACGAGCAGTACTTC	CASGPRLAGHEQYF
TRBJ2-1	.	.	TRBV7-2	TGTGCCAGCAATCGAGGCGGGGCCACACGTGGGAGTGAGCAGTTCTTC	CASNRGGATRGSEQFF
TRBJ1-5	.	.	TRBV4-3	TGCGCCAGCAGCCAAGGCACAGGGTCCGAACAGCCCCAGCATTTT	CASSQGTGSEQPQHF
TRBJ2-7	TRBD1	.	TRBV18	TGTGCCAGCTCACCATTAGGACAGGGAACCGAGCAGTACTTC	CASSPLGQGTEQYF
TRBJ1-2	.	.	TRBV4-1	TGCGCCAGCAGCCAAGTTCCCTCAGGGCTCTATGGCTACACCTTC	CASSQVPSGLYGYTF
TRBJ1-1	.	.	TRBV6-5	TGTGCCAGCAGTTACTCGACGGGGTCTGAAGCTTTCTTT	CASSYSTGSEAFF
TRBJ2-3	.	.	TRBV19	TGTGCCAGTAGCCCCGGCGGTTTAGGCGCAGATACGCAGTATTTT	CASSPGGLGADTQYF
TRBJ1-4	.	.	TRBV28	TGTGCCAGCAGTTTCGGGGGAGGGAGCAATGAAAAACTGTTTTTT	CASSFGGGSNEKLFF
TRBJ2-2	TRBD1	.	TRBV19	TGTGCCAGTAGTAGGACAGGGAACACCGGGGAGCTGTTTTTT	CASSRTGNTGELFF
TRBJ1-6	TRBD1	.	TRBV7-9	TGTGCCAGCAGCTCCCAGGGGGCGCATAATTCACCCCTCCACTTT	CASSSQGAHNSPLHF
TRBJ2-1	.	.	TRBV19	TGTGCCAGTAGTATCACGGTCAACTCCTACAATGAGCAGTTCTTC	CASSITVNSYNEQFF
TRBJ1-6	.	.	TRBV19	TGTGCCAGTAGTCTTTTGATAGCGGATAATTCACCCCTCCACTTT	CASSLLIADNSPLHF
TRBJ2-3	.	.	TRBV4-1	TGCGCCAGCAGCCAAGTCGTTGGCCAGGGTGTACGACCAGATACGCAGTATTTT	CASSQVVGQGVRPDTQYF
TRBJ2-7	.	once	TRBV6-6	TGTGCCAGCACGAGAGGAGGGGGCGCGTACGAGCAGTACTTC	CASTRGGGAYEQYF
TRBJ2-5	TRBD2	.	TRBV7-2	TGTGCCAGCAGCTACTCCGGGACTAGCGGGGGGTGGGAGACCCAGTACTTC	CASSYSGTSGGWETQYF
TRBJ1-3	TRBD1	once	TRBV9	TGTGCCAGCAGCGCTAGCGCCAGGGGGTCCTCTGGAAACACCATATATTTT	CASSASARGSSGNTIYF
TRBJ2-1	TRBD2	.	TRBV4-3	TGCGCCAGCAGCCCAAGGTCAGCGGGGGAATTTAATGAGCAGTTCTTC	CASSPRSAGEFNEQFF
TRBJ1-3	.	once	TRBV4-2	TGTGCCAGCAGCCAAGATCCCAGTACCTCTGGAAACACCATATATTTT	CASSQDPSTSGNTIYF
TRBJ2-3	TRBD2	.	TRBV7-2	TGTGCCAGCAGCCCGCAGCGGGGCCTCACAGATACGCAGTATTTT	CASSPQRGLTDTQYF
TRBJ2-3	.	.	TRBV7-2	TGTGCCAGCAGTTCCCTACTAGCCGATACGCAGTATTTT	CASSSLLADTQYF
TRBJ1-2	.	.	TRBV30	TGTGCTAGGGCCGACAGAGGCACTAACTATGGCTACACCTTC	CARADRGTNYGYTF
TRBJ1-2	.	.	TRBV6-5	TGTGCCAGCAGTTTGCCGGGTATCGGAGGCTACACCTTC	CASSLPGIGGYTF
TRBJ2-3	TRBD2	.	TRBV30	TGTGCCTGGAGCGGGGGGGCGTGGAATACGCAGTATTTT	CAWSGGAWNTQYF
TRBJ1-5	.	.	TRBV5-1	TGCGCCAGCAGCTTGCGGGGGGGTAGCAATCAGCCCCAGCATTTT	CASSLRGGSNQPQHF
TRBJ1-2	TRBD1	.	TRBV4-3	TGCGCCAGCAGCCAAGATGGATCCGGGACAGGCGGCGGCTACACCTTC	CASSQDGSGTGGGYTF
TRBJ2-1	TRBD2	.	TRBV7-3	TGTGCCAGCAGCTTGGGCGGGGGGGCCTCGGATGAGCAGTTCTTC	CASSLGGGASDEQFF
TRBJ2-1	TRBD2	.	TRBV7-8	TGTGCCAGCAGCTTAGTGAGGACTAGCCTGAGGACCTACAATGAGCAGTTCTTC	CASSLVRTSLRTYNEQFF
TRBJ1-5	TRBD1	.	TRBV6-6	TGTGCCAGCAGTTACAGGGGGCCTAGGCAGCCCCAGCATTTT	CASSYRGPRQPQHF
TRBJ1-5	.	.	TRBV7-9	TGTGCCAGCAGCTTTCTACAGGTAGATCAGCCCCAGCATTTT	CASSFLQVDQPQHF
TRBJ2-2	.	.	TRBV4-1	TGCGCCAGCAGCCGCCTTCAGGGGCGTGTTGCGAACACCGGGGAGCTGTTTTTT	CASSRLQGRVANTGELFF
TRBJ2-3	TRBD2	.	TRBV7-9	TGTGCCAGCAGCCCAGTGGGCGGGGGGGCCCAAGATACGCAGTATTTT	CASSPVGGGAQDTQYF
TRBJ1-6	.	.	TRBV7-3	TGTGCCAGCAGCTTGACATGGGATAATTCACCCCTCCACTTT	CASSLTWDNSPLHF
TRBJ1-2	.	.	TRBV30	TGTGCCTGGACCCCGACGGAGAACTATGGCTACACCTTC	CAWTPTENYGYTF